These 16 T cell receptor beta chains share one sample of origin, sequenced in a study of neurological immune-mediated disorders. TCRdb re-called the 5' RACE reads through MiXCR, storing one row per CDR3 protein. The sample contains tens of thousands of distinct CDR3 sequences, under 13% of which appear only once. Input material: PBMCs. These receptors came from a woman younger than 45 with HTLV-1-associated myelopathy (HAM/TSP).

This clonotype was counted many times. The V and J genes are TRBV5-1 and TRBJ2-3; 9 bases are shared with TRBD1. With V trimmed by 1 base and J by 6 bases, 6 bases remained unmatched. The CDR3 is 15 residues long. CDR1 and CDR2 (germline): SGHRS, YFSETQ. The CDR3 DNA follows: TGCGCCAGCAGCTTGAGCGGACAGGGGTCGGATACGCAGTATTTT. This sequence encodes CASSLSGQGSDTQYF.

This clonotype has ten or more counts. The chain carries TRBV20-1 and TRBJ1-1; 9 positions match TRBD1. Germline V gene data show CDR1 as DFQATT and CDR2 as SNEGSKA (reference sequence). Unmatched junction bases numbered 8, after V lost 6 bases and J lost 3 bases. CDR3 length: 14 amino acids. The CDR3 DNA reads TGCAGTGCACCCATACGGGACAGGGACACTGAAGCTTTCTTT. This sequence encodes CSAPIRDRDTEAFF.

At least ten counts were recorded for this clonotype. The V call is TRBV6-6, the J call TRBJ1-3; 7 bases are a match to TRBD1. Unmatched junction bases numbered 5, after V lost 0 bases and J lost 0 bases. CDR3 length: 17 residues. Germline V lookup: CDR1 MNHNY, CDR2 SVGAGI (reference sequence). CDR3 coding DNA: TGTGCCAGCAGTTACTCGACGACAGGGTACTCTGGAAACACCATATATTTT. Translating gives CASSYSTTGYSGNTIYF.

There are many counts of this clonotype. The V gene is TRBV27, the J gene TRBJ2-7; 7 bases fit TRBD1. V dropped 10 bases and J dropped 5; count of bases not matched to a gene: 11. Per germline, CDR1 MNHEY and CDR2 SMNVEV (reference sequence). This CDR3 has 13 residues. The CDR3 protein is CATLKRGGHEQYF. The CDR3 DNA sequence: TGTGCCACACTAAAGAGAGGGGGCCACGAGCAGTACTTC.

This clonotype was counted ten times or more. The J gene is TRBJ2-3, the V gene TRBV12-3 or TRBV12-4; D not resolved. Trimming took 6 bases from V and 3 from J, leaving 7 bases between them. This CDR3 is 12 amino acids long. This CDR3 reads CASSPYTDTQYF. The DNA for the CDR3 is TGTGCCAGCAGCCCCTATACAGATACGCAGTATTTT.

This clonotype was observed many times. The CDR3 loop reads CASRKGLNTEAFF. CDR3 in DNA: TGTGCCAGTCGGAAAGGGCTGAACACTGAAGCTTTCTTT. This sequence joins TRBV28 and TRBJ1-1; D remains unclear. The CDR3 sequence is 13 residues long. Germline assignment: CDR1 MDHEN and CDR2 SYDVKM. V was cut by 9 bases and J by 0 bases, with 11 bases left in between.

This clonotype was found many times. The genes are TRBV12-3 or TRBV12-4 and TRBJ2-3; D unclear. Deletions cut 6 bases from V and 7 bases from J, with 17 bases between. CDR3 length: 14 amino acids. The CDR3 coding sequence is TGTGCCAGCAGCCCCCAAAGACGACTGAATACGCAGTATTTT. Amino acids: CASSPQRRLNTQYF.

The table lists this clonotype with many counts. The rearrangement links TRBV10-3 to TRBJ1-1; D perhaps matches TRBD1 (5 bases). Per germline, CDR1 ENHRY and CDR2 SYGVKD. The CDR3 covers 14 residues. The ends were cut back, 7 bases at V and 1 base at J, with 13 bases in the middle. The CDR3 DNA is TGTGCCATCAACCCGGGACCGGGGAACACTGAAGCTTTCTTT. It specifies CAINPGPGNTEAFF.

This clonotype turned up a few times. The CDR3 protein is CASGAPSSPLHF. CDR3 nucleotide sequence: TGTGCTAGTGGTGCACCCTCTTCACCCCTCCACTTT. The chain couples TRBV12-5 to TRBJ1-6; no firm D call. The CDR3 is made up of 12 amino acids. The V gene lost 5 bases and the J gene lost 9 bases, with 8 bases spanning the gap. Germline-derived CDR1 and CDR2 are LGHNT and FRNRAP.

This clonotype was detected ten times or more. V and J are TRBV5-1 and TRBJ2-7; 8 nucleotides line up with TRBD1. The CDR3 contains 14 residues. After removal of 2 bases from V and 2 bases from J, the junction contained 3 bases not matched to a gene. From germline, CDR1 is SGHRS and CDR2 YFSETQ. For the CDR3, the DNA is TGCGCCAGCAGCTTCACAGGGGGTACCTACGAGCAGTACTTC. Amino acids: CASSFTGGTYEQYF.

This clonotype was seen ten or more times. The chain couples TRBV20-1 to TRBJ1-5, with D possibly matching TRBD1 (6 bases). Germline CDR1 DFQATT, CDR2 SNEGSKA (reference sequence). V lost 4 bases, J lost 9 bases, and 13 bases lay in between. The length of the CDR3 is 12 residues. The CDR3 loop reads CSATRTGRPQHF. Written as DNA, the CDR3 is TGCAGTGCTACGCGAACAGGGCGGCCCCAGCATTTT.

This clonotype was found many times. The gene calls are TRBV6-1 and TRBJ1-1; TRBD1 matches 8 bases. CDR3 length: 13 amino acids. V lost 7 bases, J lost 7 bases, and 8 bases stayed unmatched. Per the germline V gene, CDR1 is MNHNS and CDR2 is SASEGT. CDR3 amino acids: CASIKDRAGEAFF. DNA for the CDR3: TGTGCCAGCATTAAGGACAGGGCAGGTGAAGCTTTCTTT.

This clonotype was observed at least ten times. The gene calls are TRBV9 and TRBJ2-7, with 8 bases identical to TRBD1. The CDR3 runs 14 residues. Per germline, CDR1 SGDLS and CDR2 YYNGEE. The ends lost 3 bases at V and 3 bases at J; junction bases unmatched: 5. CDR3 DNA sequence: TGTGCCAGCAGCGCAGGACAGGGATTCTACGAGCAGTACTTC. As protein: CASSAGQGFYEQYF.

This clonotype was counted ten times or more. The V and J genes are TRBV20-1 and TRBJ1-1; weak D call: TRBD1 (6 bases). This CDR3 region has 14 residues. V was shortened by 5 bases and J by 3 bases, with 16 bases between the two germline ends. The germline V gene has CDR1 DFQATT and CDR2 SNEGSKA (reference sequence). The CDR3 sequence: CSAPTGPWDTEAFF. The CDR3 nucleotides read TGCAGTGCTCCTACAGGGCCTTGGGACACTGAAGCTTTCTTT.

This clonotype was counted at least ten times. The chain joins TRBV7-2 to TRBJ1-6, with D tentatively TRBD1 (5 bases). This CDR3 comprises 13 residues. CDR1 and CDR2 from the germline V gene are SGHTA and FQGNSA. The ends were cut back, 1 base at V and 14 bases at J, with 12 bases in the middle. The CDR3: CASSLEMWGALHF. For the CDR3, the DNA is TGTGCCAGCAGCTTAGAAATGTGGGGGGCCCTCCACTTT.

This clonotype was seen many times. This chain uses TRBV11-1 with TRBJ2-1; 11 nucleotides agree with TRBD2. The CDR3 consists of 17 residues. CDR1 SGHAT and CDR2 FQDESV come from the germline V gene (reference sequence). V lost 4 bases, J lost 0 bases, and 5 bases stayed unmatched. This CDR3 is CASSWGLAVRSYNEQFF. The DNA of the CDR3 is TGTGCCAGCAGCTGGGGACTAGCGGTCCGCTCCTACAATGAGCAGTTCTTC.